The 30 T cell receptor beta chains given below trace back to one sample, sequenced in a study of T cells in Graves' hyperthyroidism and ophthalmopathy. The source material, RNA transcripts, was used to amplify TCR beta CDR3 regions. The HTBI primer set served for first-round RT-PCR of the TCR CDR3. One entry per CDR3 protein, called by TCRdb with MiXCR from the multiplex PCR reads. The sample carries some 600,000 distinct CDR3 sequences, approximately 44% recorded once. The sequenced material came from peripheral blood or thyroid tissue (not recorded which). The source is a woman in her late teens or twenties with Graves' hyperthyroidism.

As for this clonotype: The junction differs from germline at one of its ends, possibly a read error. The V and J genes are TRBV14 and TRBJ2-5; tentative D call: TRBD1 (5 bases). This CDR3 is built from 15 residues. Per germline, CDR1 SGHDN and CDR2 FVKESK. The CDR3 protein is CASSQYETAQGTQYF. CDR3 in DNA: TGTGCCAGCAGCCAATACGAGACAGCCCAAGGGACCCAGTACTTC.

Remarks on this clonotype: This clone may be a read error of a much larger clone one base away. This chain uses TRBV10-3 with TRBJ2-5, with a possible D match to TRBD2 (6 bases). CDR1 and CDR2 (germline): ENHRY, SYGVKD. The CDR3 length is 16 residues. Trimming removed 2 bases from V and 1 base from J, with 14 bases in between. The chain's CDR3 is CAISEGAGTLQETQYF. The CDR3 DNA reads as TGTGCCATCAGTGAGGGGGCTGGGACTCTCCAAGAGACCCAGTACTTC.

This clonotype was counted ten times or more. The rearrangement joins TRBV15 to TRBJ2-7; D gene unclear. There are 12 residues in the CDR3. The V and J ends lost 1 base and 3 bases respectively, with 4 bases between them. CDR1 is LNHNV, CDR2 YYDKDF, per germline (reference sequence). The chain's CDR3 is CATSRGSYEQYF. CDR3 coding DNA: TGTGCCACCAGCAGAGGTAGCTACGAGCAGTACTTC.

The chain links TRBV7-2 to TRBJ2-2; TRBD2 aligns across 10 bases. The germline CDR1 and CDR2 sequences are SGHTA and FQGNSA. V lost 7 bases and J lost 3; bases outside the gene matches: 5. The CDR3 has 15 amino acids. CDR3 sequence: CASTLAGVDTGELFF. As DNA, the CDR3 is TGTGCCAGCACCCTAGCGGGAGTGGACACCGGGGAGCTGTTTTTT. The complete variable domain, with remaining parts taken from reference TRBV7-2 and TRBJ2-2, reads GAGVSQSPSNKVTEKGKDVELRCDPISGHTALYWYRQSLGQGLEFLIYFQGNSAPDKSGLPSDRFSAERTGGSVSTLTIQRTQQEDSAVYLCASTLAGVDTGELFFGEGSRLTVL.

This clonotype was counted a few times. V is TRBV7-2 and J is TRBJ1-2; D gene unclear. Germline lookup yields CDR1 SGHTA and CDR2 FQGNSA. V lost 4 bases to trimming and J lost 4 bases, with 10 bases between them. This CDR3 is 13 amino acids long. The CDR3 protein is CASSSTSPYGYTF. The CDR3 DNA reads TGTGCCAGCAGCTCAACAAGCCCCTATGGCTACACCTTC.

This clonotype occurred many times. A read error may account for a junction end that differs from germline. This chain uses TRBV6-5 with TRBJ1-4, with a possible D match to TRBD1 (5 bases). This CDR3 is 11 amino acids long. Germline CDR1 is MNHEY and CDR2 is SVGAGI. For the CDR3, the DNA is TGTGCCAGCAGTTGGACGGGACGGTCGATTTTT. This codes for CASSWTGRSIF.

V gene TRBV7-2 combines with J gene TRBJ2-1; the D is unclear. The CDR3 is 14 residues long. V was shortened by 3 bases and J by 6 bases, with 12 bases between the two germline ends. CDR1 and CDR2 (germline): SGHTA, FQGNSA. CDR3 sequence reads: CASSFSASVNEQFF. CDR3 coding DNA: TGTGCCAGCAGCTTCTCGGCTAGTGTCAATGAGCAGTTCTTC.

Only a few counts were recorded for this clonotype. The chain uses TRBV7-9 and TRBJ1-5; D may be TRBD1 (5 bases). V was clipped by 1 base and J by 9 bases, with 10 bases between them. The CDR3 has 13 amino acids. The germline V gene has CDR1 SEHNR and CDR2 FQNEAQ (reference sequence). The CDR3 DNA reads TGTGCCAGCAGCTTAGGAGGGGATCGGCCCCAGCATTTT. It specifies CASSLGGDRPQHF.

The chain recombines TRBV2 with TRBJ1-2; the match to TRBD1 covers 11 bases. From germline, CDR1 is SNHLY and CDR2 FYNNEI. With V trimmed by 4 bases and J by 8 bases, 9 bases remained unmatched. This CDR3 contains 15 residues. CDR3 amino acids: CASSALAGTGGGYTF. Written as DNA, the CDR3 is TGTGCCAGCAGTGCCCTCGCCGGGACAGGGGGAGGCTACACCTTC.

The CDR3 protein is CASSYPGLAGETQYF. In DNA, the CDR3 is TGTGCCAGCAGTTACCCGGGACTAGCGGGAGAGACCCAGTACTTC. The chain uses TRBV6-5 and TRBJ2-5, with 12 bases identical to TRBD2. Unmatched junction bases numbered 2, after V lost 2 bases and J lost 4 bases. The CDR3 covers 15 residues. From germline, CDR1 is MNHEY and CDR2 SVGAGI.

CDR3 sequence: CSARRTGGTDTQYF. As DNA, the CDR3 is TGCAGTGCTAGGAGGACAGGGGGCACAGATACGCAGTATTTT. The genes are TRBV20-1 and TRBJ2-3; 9 bases are shared with TRBD1. This CDR3 is 14 amino acids long. The J segment lost 1 base and the V segment lost 3 bases, leaving 2 bases of the junction unmatched. Germline assignment: CDR1 DFQATT and CDR2 SNEGSKA (reference sequence).

This clonotype was seen only a few times. This sequence joins TRBV20-1 and TRBJ1-1; no clear D. CDR1 and CDR2 from the germline V gene are DFQATT and SNEGSKA (reference sequence). This CDR3 spans 10 amino acids. V was cut by 1 base and J by 10 bases, with 7 bases left in between. The DNA for the CDR3 is TGCAGTGCTAGAGGGGAGGGAGCTTTCTTT. Protein product: CSARGEGAFF.

The chain employs TRBV19 and TRBJ2-5; 9 bases align to TRBD1. Per germline, CDR1 LNHDA and CDR2 SQIVND (reference sequence). CDR3 length: 16 amino acids. The J segment lost 5 bases and the V segment lost 4 bases, leaving 11 bases of the junction unmatched. CDR3 nucleotide sequence: TGTGCCAGTAGTAACAGGGTTTACAGGGGGCCGGAGACCCAGTACTTC. It encodes CASSNRVYRGPETQYF.

This clonotype came up once. The junction differs from germline at one of its ends, possibly a read error. The V call is TRBV5-1, the J call TRBJ1-1; maybe TRBD1 (5 bases). This CDR3 comprises 15 residues. From germline, CDR1 is SGHRS and CDR2 YFSETQ. DNA for the CDR3: TGCGCCAGCAGCTTGGGGGCAGGGTTGAACACTGAAGTTTTCTTT. This gives the protein CASSLGAGLNTEVFF.

This clonotype was counted a few times. The J gene is TRBJ2-2, the V gene TRBV29-1, with TRBD1 identical over 7 bases. V shed 4 bases, J shed 6 bases, and the junction held 5 bases outside the gene matches. CDR1 and CDR2 from the germline V gene are SQVTM and ANQGSEA. This CDR3 comprises 13 residues. The chain's CDR3 is CSVVVRGPGELFF. The DNA for the CDR3 is TGCAGCGTTGTAGTGAGGGGGCCCGGGGAGCTGTTTTTT.

V usage is TRBV7-9 and J usage is TRBJ1-5; D gene unclear. V lost 1 base, J lost 3 bases, and 7 bases lay in between. Germline V CDR1 and CDR2: SEHNR, FQNEAQ (reference sequence). The CDR3 runs 14 residues. CDR3 residues: CASSLDGFNQPQHF. In DNA form, the CDR3 reads TGTGCCAGCAGCTTAGACGGCTTCAATCAGCCCCAGCATTTT.

This clonotype has just a few counts. The chain has TRBV7-2 and TRBJ2-5; TRBD2 matches at 8 bases. The CDR3 consists of 14 residues. V shed 4 bases, J shed 3 bases, and the junction held 4 bases outside the gene matches. Germline assignment: CDR1 SGHTA and CDR2 FQGNSA. The chain's CDR3 is CASSSSGSKETQYF. The CDR3 DNA sequence: TGTGCCAGCAGCTCTAGCGGGTCGAAAGAGACCCAGTACTTC. Supplemented by reference TRBV7-2 and TRBJ2-5, the full variable domain reads GAGVSQSPSNKVTEKGKDVELRCDPISGHTALYWYRQSLGQGLEFLIYFQGNSAPDKSGLPSDRFSAERTGGSVSTLTIQRTQQEDSAVYLCASSSSGSKETQYFGPGTRLLVL.

The rearrangement links TRBV2 to TRBJ2-5; TRBD2 might be the D (5 bases). The germline V and J ends were trimmed by 3 bases and 0 bases, with 11 bases remaining between them. CDR3 length: 15 residues. CDR1 and CDR2 (germline): SNHLY, FYNNEI. CDR3 protein: CASSDPQDYQETQYF. The CDR3 DNA sequence: TGTGCCAGCAGTGATCCGCAGGACTACCAAGAGACCCAGTACTTC.

This clonotype was recorded at least ten times. The J gene is TRBJ2-7, the V gene TRBV10-2; TRBD2 matches at 10 bases. This CDR3 contains 14 residues. The trim removed 4 bases at V and 5 bases at J, leaving 5 bases unmatched. Germline CDR1 is WSHSY and CDR2 is SAAADI. CDR3 protein: CASSASGSRHEQYF. CDR3 coding DNA: TGCGCCAGCAGTGCTAGCGGGAGCCGCCACGAGCAGTACTTC.

The V call is TRBV7-8, the J call TRBJ2-5; 14 positions match TRBD2. Trimming removed 5 bases from V and 7 bases from J; junction bases left unmatched: 9. CDR1 SGHVS and CDR2 FQNEAQ come from the germline V gene. The CDR3 totals 16 residues. CDR3 sequence reads: CASSGGLAGGVGTQYF. The CDR3 DNA follows: TGTGCCAGCAGCGGCGGACTAGCGGGAGGTGTAGGGACCCAGTACTTC.

This clonotype showed up many times. This chain connects TRBV7-9 to TRBJ1-2; maybe TRBD1 (5 bases). Per germline, CDR1 SEHNR and CDR2 FQNEAQ (reference sequence). Trimming removed 5 bases at V and 8 bases at J, with 18 bases between. The CDR3 runs to 14 residues. CDR3 sequence reads: CASSPSLGAPGYTF. DNA of the CDR3: TGTGCCAGCAGCCCTTCGCTAGGGGCGCCAGGCTACACCTTC.

Turning to this clonotype: Germline is not matched at one junction end, which may reflect a read error. This chain uses TRBV7-2 with TRBJ1-2, with 9 bases that match TRBD1. The CDR3 runs to 15 residues. The germline CDR1 and CDR2 sequences are SGHTA and FQGNSA. The CDR3 DNA reads as TGTGCCAGCGGCTTACCCGGGACAGGGACCTATGGCTACACCTTC. Protein: CASGLPGTGTYGYTF.

This clonotype has ten or more counts. This chain links TRBV7-9 with TRBJ2-2; D uncertain. Germline loops: CDR1 SEHNR, CDR2 FQNEAQ (reference sequence). V gave up 3 bases and J gave up 6 bases, with 8 bases separating them. CDR3 length equals 13 residues. The CDR3 sequence: CASSLKLAGELFF. For the CDR3, the DNA is TGTGCCAGCAGCTTGAAGTTGGCCGGGGAGCTGTTTTTT.

The V and J genes are TRBV20-1 and TRBJ1-1; D gene ambiguous. V was pared by 0 bases and J by 4 bases, with 9 bases between. The CDR3 length is 13 residues. Germline CDR1 and CDR2: DFQATT and SNEGSKA (reference sequence). The CDR3 reads CSARDRHFTEAFF. The CDR3 region has the DNA TGCAGTGCTAGAGATCGACACTTCACTGAAGCTTTCTTT.

In its sample, this clonotype was seen a few times. This chain connects TRBV7-2 to TRBJ1-3; possibly TRBD1 for D (5 bases). The CDR3 has 15 amino acids. The V and J ends lost 0 bases and 4 bases respectively, with 10 bases between them. Per germline, CDR1 SGHTA and CDR2 FQGNSA. CDR3 region: CASSLAGVQGNTIYF. CDR3 in DNA: TGTGCCAGCAGCTTAGCAGGGGTTCAGGGAAACACCATATATTTT.

This clonotype has just one count. This sequence joins TRBV29-1 and TRBJ2-5; possibly TRBD2 for D (5 bases). The germline CDR1 and CDR2 sequences are SQVTM and ANQGSEA. V lost 8 bases to trimming and J lost 4 bases, with 14 bases between them. CDR3 length: 12 residues. CDR3 region: CSHPGSRETQYF. CDR3 in DNA: TGCAGCCATCCGGGGAGTCGAGAGACCCAGTACTTC. Combining the CDR3 with reference TRBV29-1 and TRBJ2-5 gives the whole variable domain SAVISQKPSRDICQRGTSLTIQCQVDSQVTMMFWYRQQPGQSLTLIATANQGSEATYESGFVIDKFPISRPNLTFSTLTVSNMSPEDSSIYLCSHPGSRETQYFGPGTRLLVL.

The genes are TRBV2 and TRBJ2-7; 7 positions agree with TRBD2. CDR1 and CDR2 (germline): SNHLY, FYNNEI. J gave up 4 bases and V 5 bases, and 11 bases lay outside the gene matches. This CDR3 has 15 residues. CDR3 coding DNA: TGTGCCAGCAGTTACGGGGTGGGAGGGCCTTACGAGCAGTACTTC. As protein: CASSYGVGGPYEQYF. The full variable domain, in which reference TRBV2 and TRBJ2-7 provide the parts outside the CDR3, is EPEVTQTPSHQVTQMGQEVILRCVPISNHLYFYWYRQILGQKVEFLVSFYNNEISEKSEIFDDQFSVERPDGSNFTLKIRSTKLEDSAMYFCASSYGVGGPYEQYFGPGTRLTVT.

The chain joins TRBV29-1 to TRBJ2-7; 12 bases fit TRBD2. V gave up 5 bases and J gave up 2 bases; unmatched junction bases: 4. Germline V CDR1 and CDR2: SQVTM, ANQGSEA. This CDR3 region has 14 residues. CDR3 protein: CSVTTSGGPYEQYF. In DNA form, the CDR3 reads TGCAGCGTTACGACTAGCGGGGGCCCCTACGAGCAGTACTTC.

Of note for this clonotype: This may come from a read error, since a much larger clone is one base off. The CDR3 spells CAISADRGNTEASF. The CDR3 nucleotides read TGTGCCATCAGTGCAGACAGGGGGAACACTGAAGCTTCCTTT. The rearrangement links TRBV10-3 to TRBJ1-1, with TRBD1 matching over 9 bases. The CDR3 covers 14 residues. The V gene's germline CDR1 is ENHRY and CDR2 SYGVKD.

This clonotype was seen more than once but under ten times. The chain's CDR3 is CASSVGGTYTGELFF. CDR3 in DNA: TGTGCCAGCAGCGTTGGCGGTACCTACACCGGGGAGCTGTTTTTT. V and J are TRBV9 and TRBJ2-2; D remains unclear. The CDR3 extends over 15 amino acids. Germline CDR1 and CDR2: SGDLS and YYNGEE. Trimming took off 2 bases at V and 3 bases at J, with 11 bases between the two ends.